This is a list of T cell receptor beta chains from one sample in a study of Graves' ophthalmopathy and Graves' hyperthyroidism. MiXCR, run by TCRdb on the multiplex PCR reads, gives a single entry per CDR3 protein. This table has about 390,000 distinct CDR3 sequences, roughly 15% appearing once. Sequenced: peripheral blood. These receptors all stem from a young woman with stable Graves' hyperthyroidism. The CDR3 runs from the conserved cysteine through the conserved F or W. The D gene is left open where the match is weak.

j_call | d_call | v_call | cdr3_aa
TRBJ1-3 | NA | TRBV6-1 | CASSEEQGFFSGNTIYF
TRBJ1-2 | NA | TRBV7-2 | CASSRGGPDANYGYTF
TRBJ1-1 | TRBD1 | TRBV12-3/TRBV12-4 | CASTLLDRVNTEAFF
TRBJ1-5 | NA | TRBV12-3/TRBV12-4 | CASSLEAGERQPQHF
TRBJ1-6 | NA | TRBV6-1 | CASTSTGGGRVLHLHF
TRBJ2-2 | NA | TRBV7-2 | CASSLGYRMRDTGELFF
TRBJ1-5 | NA | TRBV6-5 | CASSSVPQGYSNQPQHF
TRBJ2-6 | NA | TRBV2 | CASSESSVSPFSGANVLTF
TRBJ1-1 | NA | TRBV12-3/TRBV12-4 | CASSWLRLNTEAFF
TRBJ2-7 | NA | TRBV27 | CASSFRGRFGYEQYF
TRBJ1-2 | NA | TRBV7-2 | CASSLSRSGGYTF
TRBJ1-1 | NA | TRBV19 | CASKRQGDTEAFF
TRBJ2-5 | NA | TRBV20-1 | CSAPLGGAETQYF
TRBJ1-1 | NA | TRBV6-5 | CASGQGGVAGEAFF
TRBJ2-5 | TRBD1 | TRBV12-3/TRBV12-4 | CATSQWGTGPQETKYF
TRBJ2-5 | NA | TRBV7-3 | CASSPSGGWQETQYF
TRBJ1-5 | TRBD1 | TRBV12-3/TRBV12-4 | CASSPDRVSQPQHF